Presented here are 17 T cell receptor beta chains from one specimen sequenced in a study of blood T cells in healthy people across ages. Using a J-beta primer mix together with a sample-barcoded 5' primer, a second PCR was run for about 6 to 12 cycles. Using its own MiXCR run on the 5' RACE reads, TCRdb lists one record per CDR3 protein. The sample holds almost 1 million distinct CDR3 sequences, roughly 50% seen once. Sequencing input: blood. These receptors were collected from a woman aged 55-69 years in good health.

Remarks on this clonotype: At one end the junction does not follow the germline gene, possibly because of a read error. The CDR3 DNA reads as TGTGCCAGCAGTTCCTTCTTGGGAGGATCCTACAATGAGCAGTTTTTC. Protein product: CASSSFLGGSYNEQFF. This chain connects TRBV12-3 or TRBV12-4 to TRBJ2-1; weak D call: TRBD2 (6 bases). This CDR3 spans 16 amino acids.

The chain combines TRBV7-2 with TRBJ1-2; 7 bases map to TRBD1. With 6 bases clipped from V and 1 base from J, the junction kept 14 bases outside the gene matches. Germline V gene data show CDR1 as SGHTA and CDR2 as FQGNSA. The CDR3 is 17 amino acids. CDR3 DNA sequence: TGTGCCAGCAGGCCTAGCGACAGGGCCCCCCTTAACTATGGCTACACCTTC. Protein product: CASRPSDRAPLNYGYTF.

This chain links TRBV5-1 with TRBJ2-4; D gene uncertain. V lost 3 bases and J 5 bases, leaving 9 bases between the germline ends. Per the germline V gene, CDR1 is SGHRS and CDR2 is YFSETQ. The CDR3 extends over 13 amino acids. CDR3 bases: TGCGCCAGCAGCTGGGTGGGTGAAAACATTCAGTACTTC. It specifies CASSWVGENIQYF.

V and J are TRBV5-1 and TRBJ1-2, with 12 bases lining up with TRBD1. Germline values: CDR1 SGHRS, CDR2 YFSETQ. The CDR3 loop spans 16 amino acids. The ends lost 5 bases at V and 7 bases at J; junction bases unmatched: 12. This chain's CDR3 is CASRGTGGIGSGGYTF. CDR3 coding DNA: TGCGCCAGCAGGGGGACAGGGGGCATCGGATCGGGTGGCTACACCTTC.

The chain has TRBV7-2 and TRBJ1-1; D might be TRBD1 (6 bases). The germline V gene encodes CDR1 SGHTA and CDR2 FQGNSA. Trimming pared 8 bases from V and 1 base from J, leaving 14 bases between. This CDR3 comprises 14 residues. The CDR3 sequence is CASDPGTPNTEAFF. DNA for the CDR3: TGTGCCAGCGACCCGGGGACACCGAACACTGAAGCTTTCTTT. The whole variable domain, filled in from reference TRBV7-2 and TRBJ1-1, reads GAGVSQSPSNKVTEKGKDVELRCDPISGHTALYWYRQSLGQGLEFLIYFQGNSAPDKSGLPSDRFSAERTGGSVSTLTIQRTQQEDSAVYLCASDPGTPNTEAFFGQGTRLTVV.

The genes are TRBV6-1 and TRBJ2-7; 15 nucleotides line up with TRBD2. With V trimmed by 6 bases and J by 3 bases, 18 bases remained unmatched. This CDR3 spans 20 amino acids. The V gene's germline CDR1 is MNHNS and CDR2 SASEGT. The CDR3 sequence is CASRLGAPGLAGGHYYEQYF. In nucleotides, the CDR3 is TGTGCCAGCAGATTGGGGGCCCCAGGACTAGCGGGAGGGCACTACTACGAGCAGTACTTC.

J is TRBJ2-2 and V is TRBV7-9, with 9 bases fitting TRBD1. Germline CDR1 and CDR2: SEHNR and FQNEAQ (reference sequence). J was trimmed by 0 bases and V by 5 bases; bases with no gene match: 1. The CDR3 runs to 15 residues. CDR3 residues: CASSRTGANTGELFF. The DNA of the CDR3 is TGTGCCAGCAGCAGGACAGGGGCGAACACCGGGGAGCTGTTTTTT.

This rearrangement joins TRBV19 to TRBJ2-3; the D is unclear. This CDR3 has 13 amino acids. V lost 4 bases and J 2 bases, leaving 7 bases between the germline ends. Per germline, CDR1 LNHDA and CDR2 SQIVND (reference sequence). The CDR3 reads CASSNRITDTQYF. CDR3 in DNA: TGTGCCAGTAGTAACCGAATCACAGATACGCAGTATTTT.

This clonotype has only a few counts. The V gene is TRBV7-2, the J gene TRBJ2-1; D uncertain. V dropped 7 bases and J dropped 4 bases, with 11 bases sitting between them. The CDR3 totals 13 residues. In germline, CDR1 is SGHTA, CDR2 FQGNSA. The CDR3 protein is CASNQLSYNEQFF. In DNA form, the CDR3 reads TGTGCCAGCAACCAACTATCTTACAATGAGCAGTTCTTC.

The V call is TRBV4-2, the J call TRBJ1-1; 8 bases agree with TRBD1. The CDR3 sequence is 16 residues long. Germline loops: CDR1 LGHNA, CDR2 YNFKEQ. V shed 5 bases and J 6 bases; nucleotides not matched to a gene: 14. The CDR3 reads CASSKYRDRRAAEAFF. Here the CDR3 DNA reads TGTGCCAGCAGCAAGTACCGGGACAGGCGGGCTGCTGAAGCTTTCTTT.

This sequence joins TRBV7-2 and TRBJ1-6, with 7 bases matching TRBD1. After removal of 2 bases from V and 6 bases from J, the junction contained 7 bases not matched to a gene. Germline assignment: CDR1 SGHTA and CDR2 FQGNSA. The CDR3 has 16 amino acids. DNA for the CDR3: TGTGCCAGCAGCTTACAACCGGGACAGATTAATTCACCCCTCCACTTT. It translates to CASSLQPGQINSPLHF.

Only a few counts were recorded for this clonotype. The V gene is TRBV10-3, the J gene TRBJ1-6, with D possibly TRBD1 on 6 matching bases. Trimming cost V 3 bases and J 8 bases, with 11 bases left between them. CDR1 ENHRY and CDR2 SYGVKD come from the germline V gene. This CDR3 region has 14 residues. The CDR3 nucleotides read TGTGCCATCAGTGACGACAGGCCTTATTCACCCCTCCACTTT. It translates to CAISDDRPYSPLHF.

The V and J genes are TRBV25-1 and TRBJ2-7, with D possibly TRBD1 on 5 matching bases. V was clipped by 0 bases and J by 4 bases, with 13 bases between them. The germline CDR1 and CDR2 sequences are MGHDK and SYGVNS. The CDR3 extends over 15 amino acids. The CDR3 reads CASSEYGARGYEQYF. The CDR3 DNA reads as TGTGCCAGCAGTGAATATGGGGCAAGGGGATACGAGCAGTACTTC.

The chain is built from TRBV20-1 and TRBJ2-1, with D uncertain. The CDR3 has 11 residues. Trimming shortened V by 6 bases and J by 5 bases, and 8 bases separated the two germline ends. Germline assignment: CDR1 DFQATT and CDR2 SNEGSKA (reference sequence). CDR3 in amino acids: CSALLDNEQFF. CDR3 nucleotide sequence: TGCAGTGCCTTGCTAGACAATGAGCAGTTCTTC.

The chain combines TRBV21-1 with TRBJ2-7; the DNA was not used to check the table's D call, TRBD1. TRBV21-1 represents a pseudogene. This CDR3 comprises 14 residues. The CDR3, as DNA: TGTGCCAGCCGGAGGGGGGCACCCTCCTACGAGCAGTACTTC. Protein: CASRRGAPSYEQYF.

This clonotype was picked up a small number of times. V and J are TRBV20-1 and TRBJ2-1; TRBD2 matches 9 bases. Trimming took 5 bases from V and 1 from J; bases not matched to a gene: 9. CDR3 size: 16 residues. The germline V gene encodes CDR1 DFQATT and CDR2 SNEGSKA (reference sequence). Here the CDR3 DNA reads TGCAGTGCTCAATCGAGCGGGAGGCCATCCTACAATGAGCAGTTCTTC. Residues: CSAQSSGRPSYNEQFF.

This clonotype was seen ten or more times. The chain employs TRBV14 and TRBJ1-6; possible D gene TRBD1, 6 bases. V gave up 2 bases and J gave up 8 bases, with 7 bases separating them. This CDR3 spans 13 amino acids. The V gene's germline CDR1 is SGHDN and CDR2 FVKESK. CDR3 amino acids: CASSQRQDSPLHF. The CDR3 nucleotides read TGTGCCAGCAGCCAAAGACAGGATTCACCCCTCCACTTT.